This T cell receptor beta chain was sequenced for a study of vaccination effects on CD4 cells after COVID-19. Study observations and caveats: The vaccine-induced clones of healthy vaccinees included only 1 of 255 that cross-reacted with common cold coronaviruses. Long after vaccination, the clones induced by infection and by vaccine shrank markedly in size.

Using immunoSEQ multiplex PCR, the repertoire was profiled, and TCRdb retains in-frame clones only, with some absent. The sample lists roughly 50,000 clones, 60% to 80% seen once, with 6% in the top ten. This clone was detected once. The antigen is not known. The germline gives CDR1 SEHNR, CDR2 FQNEAQ (reference sequence). CDR3 size: 13 residues. V was pared by 5 bases and J by 2 bases, with 7 bases between. Antigen-specific CD4+ T cells were expanded (with viral peptide pools) by the ViraFEST assay ahead of sequencing. When around 9 days of culture had elapsed, CD4+ T cells were isolated. Vaccinees lacked prior SARS-CoV-2 infection and tested negative for nucleocapsid antibodies. The researchers cultured fewer than 2.5 million PBMC per well with 8.5 to 10 IU/ml IL-2 and 8.5 to 10 ug/ml peptides.

The receptor comes from a human donor who received a COVID-19 vaccine. The starting material was CD4+ T cells from PBMCs cultured with HCoV-OC43 spike peptides, obtained before COVID-19 vaccination. Subset of the sample: HCoV-OC43 spike overlapping peptide pool stimulation. This chain connects TRBV7-9 to TRBJ1-5; possibly TRBD1 for D (5 bases). CDR3 region: CASSEGGNQPQHF. The CDR3 nucleotides read TGTGCCAGCAGCGAAGGGGGCAATCAGCCCCAGCATTTT. The full variable domain, with the rest looked up from reference TRBV7-9 and TRBJ1-5, is DTGVSQNPRHKITKRGQNVTFRCDPISEHNRLYWYRQTLGQGPEFLTYFQNEAQLEKSRLLSDRFSAERPKGSFSTLEIQRTEQGDSAMYLCASSEGGNQPQHFGDGTRLSIL.